This T cell receptor beta chain was sequenced for a study of OX40 agonist ivuxolimab in advanced cancers. This CDR3 region has 16 residues. V shed 3 bases, J shed 4 bases, and the junction held 9 bases outside the gene matches. Germline CDR1 reads SEHNR; CDR2 reads FQNEAQ (reference sequence). The protocol was immunoSEQ multiplex PCR, while the TCRdb copy is restricted to in-frame clones and leaves out a portion. The sample yields about 79,000 clones, approximately 90% seen once. The TCR comes from an adult with an advanced solid tumor such as melanoma, head and neck, liver or kidney cancer. The specimen comprised CD4+ or CD8+ T cells sorted from blood, sampled in a trial of the OX40 agonist ivuxolimab. The chain carries TRBV7-9 and TRBJ2-5; 9 bases align to TRBD1. The CDR3 loop is CASSFGQTGGLETQYF. CDR3 DNA: TGTGCCAGCAGCTTTGGGCAAACAGGGGGCCTAGAGACCCAGTACTTC.